These 28 T cell receptor beta chains were all obtained from the same sample, sequenced in a study of T cell repertoires in cytomegalovirus infection. No antigen is known for these receptors. One entry per CDR3 protein, called by TCRdb with MiXCR from the reads. This table has about 220,000 distinct CDR3 sequences, about 38% appearing once. The specimen was CD8+ T cells from cultured PBMCs, collected from culture after CMV antigen stimulation. Source of these receptors: a human donor in good health (CMV status not recorded). Some clones in this sample may be carry-over from other donors' samples.

In this sample, this clonotype turned up a few times. The chain combines TRBV7-2 with TRBJ1-1; TRBD1 matches 7 bases. V dropped 5 bases and J dropped 4; count of bases not matched to a gene: 10. The CDR3 has 15 residues. The germline V gene has CDR1 SGHTA and CDR2 FQGNSA. The CDR3 region is CASSPLGTVSTEAFF. CDR3 nucleotide sequence: TGTGCCAGCAGCCCTCTAGGGACAGTGAGCACTGAAGCTTTCTTT. The full variable domain, in which reference TRBV7-2 and TRBJ1-1 provide the parts outside the CDR3, is GAGVSQSPSNKVTEKGKDVELRCDPISGHTALYWYRQSLGQGLEFLIYFQGNSAPDKSGLPSDRFSAERTGGSVSTLTIQRTQQEDSAVYLCASSPLGTVSTEAFFGQGTRLTVV.

The chain uses TRBV7-4 and TRBJ2-7; 14 nucleotides align to TRBD2. Per the germline V gene, CDR1 is SGHVT and CDR2 is SQSDAQ. The CDR3 runs 17 residues. The junction had 5 bases not matched to a gene; V was cut back by 4 bases and J by 0 bases. The CDR3 nucleotides read TGTGCCAGCAGCTCGACTAGCGGGAGGGTTAGCTCCTACGAGCAGTACTTC. Translating it yields CASSSTSGRVSSYEQYF.

V gene TRBV27 combines with J gene TRBJ1-1; D call uncertain. This CDR3 is built from 15 residues. The germline gives CDR1 MNHEY, CDR2 SMNVEV (reference sequence). V was pared by 6 bases and J by 4 bases, with 18 bases between. The CDR3 protein is CASSNIGIWTTEAFF. Here the CDR3 DNA reads TGTGCCAGCAGCAATATCGGGATCTGGACCACTGAAGCTTTCTTT.

The CDR3 region has the DNA TGTGCCAGCAGCCCCTCGGCGGACTACCAAGAGACCCAGTACTTC. Translating gives CASSPSADYQETQYF. The V gene is TRBV7-2, the J gene TRBJ2-5; maybe TRBD2 (5 bases). The CDR3 totals 15 residues. The germline V and J ends were trimmed by 5 bases and 0 bases, with 13 bases remaining between them. Germline assignment: CDR1 SGHTA and CDR2 FQGNSA.

The chain recombines TRBV9 with TRBJ2-7; 8 bases are a match to TRBD1. There are 13 residues in the CDR3. In germline, CDR1 is SGDLS, CDR2 YYNGEE. The CDR3 spells CASGQGGSYEQYF. DNA of the CDR3: TGTGCGTCCGGACAGGGTGGCTCCTACGAGCAGTACTTC.

This clonotype turned up a few times. The rearrangement links TRBV11-2 to TRBJ2-5; tentative D call: TRBD1 (6 bases). Trimming shortened V by 0 bases and J by 3 bases, and 8 bases separated the two germline ends. This CDR3 has 14 residues. Germline assignment: CDR1 SGHAT and CDR2 FQNNGV. This chain's CDR3 is CASSLDEGEETQYF. The CDR3 nucleotides read TGTGCCAGCAGCTTAGATGAGGGGGAAGAGACCCAGTACTTC.

J is TRBJ2-3 and V is TRBV5-4; 13 bases are a match to TRBD2. Losses at the gene ends were 0 bases for V and 3 bases for J; bases not matched to a gene: 10. Germline lookup yields CDR1 SGHNT and CDR2 YYREEE (reference sequence). This CDR3 has 19 residues. The chain's CDR3 is CASSLVGLAGAKRTDTQYF. As DNA, the CDR3 is TGTGCCAGCAGCTTGGTTGGACTAGCGGGAGCTAAAAGGACAGATACGCAGTATTTT.

Turning to this clonotype: Possible read error: a much larger clone is one base away. The V and J genes are TRBV7-2 and TRBJ1-4, with TRBD1 as a possible D gene (6 bases). Germline assignment: CDR1 SGHTA and CDR2 FQGNSA. This CDR3 region has 15 residues. As DNA, the CDR3 is TGTGCCAGCAGCTTACGGAACAGGGAGGTTGAAAAACAGTTTTTT. Translating it yields CASSLRNREVEKQFF.

This clonotype was observed a few times. The chain's CDR3 is CASSTWDRGKWGANVLTF. The CDR3, as DNA: TGTGCCAGCAGTACCTGGGACAGGGGGAAGTGGGGGGCCAACGTCCTGACTTTC. V usage is TRBV27 and J usage is TRBJ2-6, with 11 positions matching TRBD1. Trimming took 5 bases from V and 4 from J; bases not matched to a gene: 10. CDR3 length: 18 amino acids. Germline CDR1 reads MNHEY; CDR2 reads SMNVEV (reference sequence).

On this clonotype itself: One end of the junction is discordant with germline, which a read error may explain. The rearrangement joins TRBV20-1 to TRBJ1-1, with D maybe TRBD1 (5 bases). Per germline, CDR1 DFQATT and CDR2 SNEGSKA (reference sequence). This CDR3 contains 15 residues. CDR3 sequence reads: CSARQEGAGNAEAFF. CDR3 DNA sequence: TGCAGTGCTAGGCAAGAAGGGGCGGGGAACGCTGAAGCTTTCTTT.

In this sample, this clonotype turned up a few times. The chain uses TRBV24-1 and TRBJ1-5; no clear D gene. This CDR3 spans 12 amino acids. The ends were cut back, 5 bases at V and 8 bases at J, with 9 bases in the middle. Germline V gene lookup returns CDR1 KGHDR and CDR2 SFDVKD. The CDR3 region has the DNA TGTGCCACCAGTGCGGGCAGCAAGCCCCAGCATTTT. It yields the protein CATSAGSKPQHF.

The V and J genes are TRBV4-2 and TRBJ2-3; tentatively, D is TRBD1 (5 bases). CDR3 length equals 12 residues. Germline V gives CDR1 LGHNA, CDR2 YNFKEQ. Trimming left V 4 bases short and J 14 bases short, with 16 bases between. DNA of the CDR3: TGTGCCAGCAGCCCAGACCCCCCGACAGCGTATTTT. Amino acid sequence: CASSPDPPTAYF.

CDR3 sequence (DNA): TGTGCCAGCAGTGAAGAAAGGACCCTAGCCAAAAACATTCAGTACTTC. It is translated as CASSEERTLAKNIQYF. The V gene is TRBV2, the J gene TRBJ2-4; D not certain. V gave up 1 base and J gave up 0 bases, with 10 bases separating them. Germline-derived CDR1 and CDR2 are SNHLY and FYNNEI. The CDR3 loop spans 16 amino acids. Variable domain in full (rest from reference TRBV2 and TRBJ2-4): EPEVTQTPSHQVTQMGQEVILRCVPISNHLYFYWYRQILGQKVEFLVSFYNNEISEKSEIFDDQFSVERPDGSNFTLKIRSTKLEDSAMYFCASSEERTLAKNIQYFGAGTRLSVL.

In this sample, this clonotype turned up a few times. The V gene is TRBV11-2, the J gene TRBJ2-7, with TRBD1 matching over 9 bases. Germline CDR1 SGHAT, CDR2 FQNNGV. V dropped 6 bases and J dropped 2; count of bases not matched to a gene: 11. The CDR3 sequence is 16 residues long. The CDR3 loop reads CASSYKPGQGPYEQYF. The CDR3 nucleotides read TGTGCCAGCAGTTATAAACCGGGACAGGGCCCCTACGAGCAGTACTTC.

The chain combines TRBV19 with TRBJ1-3; perhaps TRBD1 as D (5 bases). CDR1 LNHDA and CDR2 SQIVND come from the germline V gene (reference sequence). This CDR3 comprises 15 residues. V was shortened by 5 bases and J by 0 bases, with 11 bases between the two germline ends. The chain's CDR3 is CASSLGQSSGNTIYF. Here the CDR3 DNA reads TGTGCCAGTAGTCTCGGACAATCCTCTGGAAACACCATATATTTT.

The chain carries TRBV7-9 and TRBJ2-1; 7 nucleotides match TRBD2. This CDR3 spans 14 amino acids. CDR1 and CDR2 (germline): SEHNR, FQNEAQ (reference sequence). Trimming cost V 5 bases and J 3 bases; bases outside gene matches: 4. DNA of the CDR3: TGTGCCAGCAGCGGACTAGTCAGCTACAATGAGCAGTTCTTC. It yields the protein CASSGLVSYNEQFF.

This clonotype appeared a few times. The V and J genes are TRBV27 and TRBJ2-5; weak D call: TRBD2 (7 bases). Trimming removed 7 bases at V and 7 bases at J, with 22 bases between. Per the germline V gene, CDR1 is MNHEY and CDR2 is SMNVEV (reference sequence). The CDR3 has 15 residues. The CDR3 DNA is TGTGCCAGCATAGAAGAGAGCGGAGGGGGGGGGACCCAGTACTTC. This codes for CASIEESGGGGTQYF.

This rearrangement joins TRBV11-2 to TRBJ2-7, with unresolved D. Germline V CDR1 and CDR2: SGHAT, FQNNGV. The CDR3 is 13 amino acids. V dropped 3 bases and J dropped 2 bases, with 8 bases sitting between them. The CDR3 DNA sequence: TGTGCCAGCAGCTTCAGATCTCCCTACGAGCAGTACTTC. Amino acids: CASSFRSPYEQYF.

V gene TRBV6-1 combines with J gene TRBJ1-2; D is ambiguous. Germline V gene sequence: CDR1 MNHNS, CDR2 SASEGT. The CDR3 loop spans 11 amino acids. V lost 8 bases to trimming and J lost 3 bases, with 7 bases between them. The CDR3 DNA is TGTGCCAGCGCTAGCTACTATGGCTACACCTTC. This gives the protein CASASYYGYTF.

As for this clonotype: One end of the junction varies from germline; a read error may be responsible. V and J are TRBV15 and TRBJ2-2, with 7 bases that match TRBD2. Germline assignment: CDR1 LNHNV and CDR2 YYDKDF (reference sequence). The CDR3 is 15 amino acids. The DNA for the CDR3 is TGTGCCACCAGCAGAGATGGAGTCAGTGGGGGGGTTCTGGTTTTT. Amino acids: CATSRDGVSGGVLVF.

The chain employs TRBV10-3 and TRBJ1-4; unclear D gene. This CDR3 comprises 17 residues. The V end lost 2 bases, the J end lost 8 bases, and 21 bases lay between the germline ends. Germline loops: CDR1 ENHRY, CDR2 SYGVKD. The CDR3 region has the DNA TGTGCCATCAGTGAGACGCCCGCAAACTCAAGGAAAGAAAAACTGTTTTTT. Its translation is CAISETPANSRKEKLFF.

The rearrangement uses TRBV7-9 and TRBJ1-1, with D perhaps matching TRBD1 (5 bases). V was cut by 0 bases and J by 1 base, with 9 bases left in between. Germline CDR1 reads SEHNR; CDR2 reads FQNEAQ (reference sequence). CDR3 length: 15 amino acids. The CDR3 loop is CASSLADKPNTEAFF. The CDR3 DNA sequence: TGTGCCAGCAGCTTAGCGGACAAACCGAACACTGAAGCTTTCTTT.

The chain links TRBV7-9 to TRBJ2-7; 9 bases match TRBD2. This CDR3 has 16 amino acids. The V segment lost 1 base and the J segment 0 bases; nucleotides outside the gene matches: 4. The germline CDR1 and CDR2 sequences are SEHNR and FQNEAQ (reference sequence). The CDR3: CASSLVASGDSYEQYF. As DNA, the CDR3 is TGTGCCAGCAGCTTAGTAGCTAGCGGGGACTCCTACGAGCAGTACTTC.

A few counts support this clonotype. The chain links TRBV4-2 to TRBJ2-5; D gene ambiguous. Per germline, CDR1 LGHNA and CDR2 YNFKEQ. CDR3 length: 15 amino acids. Between the trimmed V and J ends, which lost 0 bases and 2 bases, there was a span of 10 bases. Here the CDR3 reads CASSQDSGPQETQYF. In nucleotides, the CDR3 is TGTGCCAGCAGCCAAGATTCGGGTCCTCAAGAGACCCAGTACTTC.

The J gene is TRBJ1-1, the V gene TRBV10-2; D gene ambiguous. The CDR3 extends over 12 amino acids. Trimming removed 0 bases from V and 7 bases from J, with 6 bases in between. Germline CDR1 and CDR2: WSHSY and SAAADI. The CDR3 DNA reads as TGCGCCAGCAGTGAGTCGGTACATGAAGCTTTCTTT. As protein: CASSESVHEAFF.

The chain couples TRBV28 to TRBJ1-1; D remains unclear. The V gene's germline CDR1 is MDHEN and CDR2 SYDVKM. The CDR3 consists of 13 residues. Trimming pared 6 bases from V and 2 bases from J, leaving 10 bases between. CDR3 region: CASSSELNTEAFF. CDR3 DNA sequence: TGTGCCAGCAGCTCAGAATTAAACACTGAAGCTTTCTTT.

This clonotype has ten or more counts. The chain combines TRBV7-2 with TRBJ2-7, with 10 bases matching TRBD2. Germline lookup yields CDR1 SGHTA and CDR2 FQGNSA. After removal of 5 bases from V and 4 bases from J, the junction contained 2 bases not matched to a gene. CDR3 length: 13 residues. The CDR3 is CASSRTSGYEQYF. Here the CDR3 DNA reads TGTGCCAGCAGCCGGACTAGCGGTTACGAGCAGTACTTC.

This clonotype was observed a handful of times. The V gene is TRBV7-6, the J gene TRBJ1-2; maybe TRBD1 (5 bases). Germline-derived CDR1 and CDR2 are SGHVS and FNYEAQ. The V end lost 6 bases, the J end lost 6 bases, and 17 bases lay between the germline ends. CDR3 length: 14 residues. CDR3 region: CASSARGTDDGYTF. In DNA, the CDR3 is TGTGCCAGCAGTGCCCGCGGGACGGATGATGGCTACACCTTC.